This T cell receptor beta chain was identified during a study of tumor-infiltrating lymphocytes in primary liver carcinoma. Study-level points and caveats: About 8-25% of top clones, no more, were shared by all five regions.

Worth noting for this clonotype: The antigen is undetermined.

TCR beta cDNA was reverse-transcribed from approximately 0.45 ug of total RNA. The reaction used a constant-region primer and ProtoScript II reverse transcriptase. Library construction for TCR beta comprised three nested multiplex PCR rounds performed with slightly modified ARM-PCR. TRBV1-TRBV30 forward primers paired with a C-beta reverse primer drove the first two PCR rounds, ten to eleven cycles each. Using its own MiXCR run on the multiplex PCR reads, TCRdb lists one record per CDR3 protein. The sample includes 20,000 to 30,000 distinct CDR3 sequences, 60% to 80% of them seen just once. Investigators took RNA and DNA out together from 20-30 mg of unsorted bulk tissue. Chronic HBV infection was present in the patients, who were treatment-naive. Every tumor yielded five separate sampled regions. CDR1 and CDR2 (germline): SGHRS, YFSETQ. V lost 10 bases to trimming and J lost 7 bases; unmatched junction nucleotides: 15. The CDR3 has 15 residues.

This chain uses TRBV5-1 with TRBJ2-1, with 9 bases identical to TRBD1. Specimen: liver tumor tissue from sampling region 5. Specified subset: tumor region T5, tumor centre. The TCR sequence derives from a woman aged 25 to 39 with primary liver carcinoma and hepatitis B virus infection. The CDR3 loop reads CAGGLGDRDTNEQFF. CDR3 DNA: TGCGCCGGCGGCTTGGGGGACAGGGATACGAATGAGCAGTTCTTC.